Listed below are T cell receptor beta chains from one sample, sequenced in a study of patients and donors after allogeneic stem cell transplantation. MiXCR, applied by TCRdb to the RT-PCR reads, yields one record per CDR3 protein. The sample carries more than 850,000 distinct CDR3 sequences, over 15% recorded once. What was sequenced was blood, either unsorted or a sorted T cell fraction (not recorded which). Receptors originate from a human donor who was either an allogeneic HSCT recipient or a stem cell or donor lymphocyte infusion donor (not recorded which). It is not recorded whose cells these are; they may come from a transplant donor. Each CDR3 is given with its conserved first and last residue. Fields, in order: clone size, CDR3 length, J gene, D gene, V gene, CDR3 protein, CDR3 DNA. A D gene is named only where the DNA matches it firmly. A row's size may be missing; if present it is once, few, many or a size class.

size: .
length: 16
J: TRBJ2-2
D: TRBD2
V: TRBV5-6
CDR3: CASSLVAGKGPGELFF
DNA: TGTGCCAGCAGCTTGGTAGCGGGGAAGGGGCCCGGGGAGCTGTTTTTT

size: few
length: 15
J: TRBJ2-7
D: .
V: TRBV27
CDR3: CASSLARQGGDEQYF
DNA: TGTGCCAGCAGTTTAGCTCGACAGGGCGGGGACGAGCAGTACTTC

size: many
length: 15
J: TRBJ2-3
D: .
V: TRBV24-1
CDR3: CATSVETTSTDTQYF
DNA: TGTGCCACCAGTGTTGAGACAACTAGCACAGATACGCAGTATTTT

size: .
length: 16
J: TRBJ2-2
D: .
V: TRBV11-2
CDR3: CASSLGRGINTGELFF
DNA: TGTGCCAGCAGCTTGGGTCGCGGGATTAACACCGGGGAGCTGTTTTTT

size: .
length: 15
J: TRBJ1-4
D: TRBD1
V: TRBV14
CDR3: CASSLRTGAREKLFF
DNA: TGTGCCAGCAGCCTTAGGACAGGGGCTCGAGAAAAACTGTTTTTT

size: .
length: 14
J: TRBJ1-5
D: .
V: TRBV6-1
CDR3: CASSHKDSNQPQHF
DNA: TGTGCCAGCAGTCACAAGGATAGCAATCAGCCCCAGCATTTT

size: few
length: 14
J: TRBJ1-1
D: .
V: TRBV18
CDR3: CASSPDSTNTEAFF
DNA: TGTGCCAGCTCACCGGACAGTACTAACACTGAAGCTTTCTTT

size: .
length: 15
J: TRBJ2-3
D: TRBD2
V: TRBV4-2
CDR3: CASSQDWLAGNTQYF
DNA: TGTGCCAGCAGCCAAGACTGGCTAGCGGGAAATACGCAGTATTTT

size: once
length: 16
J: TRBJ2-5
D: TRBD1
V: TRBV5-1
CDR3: CASSQAGQALRETQYF
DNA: TGCGCCAGCAGCCAGGCCGGACAGGCCCTCAGGGAGACCCAGTACTTC

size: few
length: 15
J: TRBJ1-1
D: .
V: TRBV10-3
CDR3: CATCNPRVMNTEAFF
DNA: TGTGCCACCTGCAACCCCAGGGTGATGAACACTGAAGCTTTCTTT

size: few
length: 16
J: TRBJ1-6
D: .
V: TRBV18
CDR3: CASSLLEWFLNSPLHF
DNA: TGTGCCAGCTCACTACTCGAGTGGTTCCTCAATTCACCCCTCCACTTT

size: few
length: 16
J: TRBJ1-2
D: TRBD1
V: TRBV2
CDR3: CASSPDRGSLGYGYTF
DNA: TGTGCCAGCAGCCCGGACAGGGGGAGTCTTGGCTATGGCTACACCTTC

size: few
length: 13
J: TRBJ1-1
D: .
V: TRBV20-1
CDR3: CSGLKSGNTEAFF
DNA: TGCAGTGGACTGAAGTCAGGGAACACTGAAGCTTTCTTT

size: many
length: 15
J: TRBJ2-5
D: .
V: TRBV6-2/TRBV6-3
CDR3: CASSPTPDYQETQYF
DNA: TGTGCCAGCAGCCCTACTCCGGACTACCAAGAGACCCAGTACTTC

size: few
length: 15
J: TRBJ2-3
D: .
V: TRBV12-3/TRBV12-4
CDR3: CASSFPGEVRDTQYF
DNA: TGTGCCAGCAGTTTCCCGGGAGAAGTCCGAGATACGCAGTATTTT

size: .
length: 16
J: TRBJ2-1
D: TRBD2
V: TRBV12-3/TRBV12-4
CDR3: CASSLGGGLAFNEQFF
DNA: TGTGCCAGCAGTTTAGGGGGGGGACTAGCCTTTAATGAGCAGTTCTTC

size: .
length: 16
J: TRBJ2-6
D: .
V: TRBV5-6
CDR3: CASSLVQGSGANVLTF
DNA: TGTGCCAGCAGCTTGGTTCAGGGCTCTGGGGCCAACGTCCTGACTTTC

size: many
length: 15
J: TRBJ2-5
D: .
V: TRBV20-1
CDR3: CSARASSGGRKTQYF
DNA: TGCAGTGCTAGAGCTTCTTCAGGGGGGAGAAAGACCCAGTACTTC

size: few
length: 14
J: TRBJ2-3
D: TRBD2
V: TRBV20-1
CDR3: CSVQWRETTDTQYF
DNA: TGCAGTGTTCAATGGCGGGAGACTACAGATACGCAGTATTTT

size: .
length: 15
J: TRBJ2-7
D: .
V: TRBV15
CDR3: CATSRDRRFTYEQYF
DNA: TGTGCCACCAGCAGAGATCGCAGGTTCACCTACGAGCAGTACTTC

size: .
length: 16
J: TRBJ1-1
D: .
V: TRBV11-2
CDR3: CASSLDPGGGRTEAFF
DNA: TGTGCCAGCAGCTTAGATCCCGGGGGAGGTAGGACTGAAGCTTTCTTT

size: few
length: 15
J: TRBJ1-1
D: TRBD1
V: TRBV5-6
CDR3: CASSLAGGHARGAFF
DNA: TGTGCCAGCAGCTTAGCAGGGGGTCATGCGAGGGGAGCTTTCTTT

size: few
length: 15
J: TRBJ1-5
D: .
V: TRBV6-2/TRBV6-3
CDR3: CASSYSPGDNQPQHF
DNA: TGTGCCAGCAGTTACTCGCCAGGGGACAATCAGCCCCAGCATTTT

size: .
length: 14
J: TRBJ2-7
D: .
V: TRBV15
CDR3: CATSRAGRADEQYF
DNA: TGTGCCACCAGCAGAGCTGGGAGAGCTGACGAGCAGTACTTC

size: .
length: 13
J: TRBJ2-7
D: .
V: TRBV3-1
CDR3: CASSQDGLGGQYF
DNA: TGTGCCAGCAGCCAAGATGGCTTGGGAGGGCAGTACTTC

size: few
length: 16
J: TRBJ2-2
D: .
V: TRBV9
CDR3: CASSAWGGRDTGELFF
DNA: TGTGCCAGCAGCGCGTGGGGGGGGCGCGACACCGGGGAGCTGTTTTTT

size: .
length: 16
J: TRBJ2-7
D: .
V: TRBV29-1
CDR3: CSAVRRESLVSYEQYF
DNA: TGCAGCGCTGTGCGAAGGGAGTCATTGGTCTCCTACGAGCAGTACTTC

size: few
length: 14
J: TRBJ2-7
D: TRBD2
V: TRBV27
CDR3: CASSFLLAGAEQYF
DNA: TGTGCCAGCAGTTTCCTACTAGCGGGGGCTGAGCAGTACTTC

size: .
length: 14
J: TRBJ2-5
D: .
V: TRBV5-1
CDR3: CASSVTSKGETQYF
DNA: TGCGCCAGCAGCGTAACCTCTAAGGGAGAGACCCAGTACTTC

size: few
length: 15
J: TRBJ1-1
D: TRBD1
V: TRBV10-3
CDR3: CAITEGQGGPTEAFF
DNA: TGTGCCATCACTGAGGGACAGGGGGGACCGACTGAAGCTTTCTTT

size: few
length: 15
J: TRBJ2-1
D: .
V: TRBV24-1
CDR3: CATSDGDLGGNEQFF
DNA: TGTGCCACCAGTGATGGAGACCTCGGGGGCAATGAGCAGTTCTTC

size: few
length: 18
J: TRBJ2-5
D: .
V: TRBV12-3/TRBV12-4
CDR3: CASTVSRGWLRGDATQYF
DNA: TGTGCCAGCACCGTGTCCCGTGGCTGGCTTAGGGGGGATGCGACCCAGTACTTC

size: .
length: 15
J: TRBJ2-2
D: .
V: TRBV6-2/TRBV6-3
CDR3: CASSYRRQHTGELFF
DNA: TGTGCCAGCAGTTACCGTAGACAGCATACCGGGGAGCTGTTTTTT

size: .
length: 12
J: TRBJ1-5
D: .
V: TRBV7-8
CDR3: CASSLKEQPQHF
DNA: TGTGCCAGCAGCTTAAAAGAACAGCCCCAGCATTTT

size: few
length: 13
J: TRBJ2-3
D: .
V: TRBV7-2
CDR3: CASSLGWRYTQYF
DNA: TGTGCCAGCAGCTTAGGTTGGCGATATACGCAGTATTTT

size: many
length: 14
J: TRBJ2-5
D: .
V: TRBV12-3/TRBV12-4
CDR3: CASSPGRPGETQYF
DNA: TGTGCCAGCAGTCCCGGGAGACCTGGAGAGACCCAGTACTTC

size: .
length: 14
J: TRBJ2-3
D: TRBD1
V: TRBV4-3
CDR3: CASSRTGITDTQYF
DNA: TGCGCCAGCAGCCGGACAGGGATCACAGATACGCAGTATTTT